One sample yielded the 23 T cell receptor beta chains listed below, sequenced in a study of cytomegalovirus exposure and HLA in healthy donors. PCR primers comprised 60 Vbeta and 13 Jbeta primers. Generated by immunoSEQ multiplex PCR, the TCRdb table keeps only in-frame clones and is missing some. The table includes 95,000 to 130,000 clones, 65% to 90% detected once. The sample was PBMCs. The receptors stem from a woman in her twenties or thirties in good health and CMV-seronegative.

V gene TRBV4-2 combines with J gene TRBJ2-4, with D perhaps TRBD1 (6 bases). The CDR3 totals 17 residues. Trimming shortened V by 0 bases and J by 0 bases, and 12 bases separated the two germline ends. CDR1 LGHNA and CDR2 YNFKEQ come from the germline V gene. The DNA for the CDR3 is TGTGCCAGCAGCCAAGAATGGGCAGGGGCAGCCAAAAACATTCAGTACTTC. Translation: CASSQEWAGAAKNIQYF.

The rearrangement links TRBV11-2 to TRBJ2-7; the match to TRBD2 covers 7 bases. The CDR3 loop spans 15 amino acids. From germline, CDR1 is SGHAT and CDR2 FQNNGV. With 4 bases clipped from V and 4 bases from J, the junction kept 10 bases outside the gene matches. This CDR3 is CASSWGGSGGYEQYF. For the CDR3, the DNA is TGTGCCAGCAGCTGGGGGGGATCTGGTGGGTACGAGCAGTACTTC.

Points on this clone: Other DNA variants within this sample encode the same CDR3. This chain uses TRBV28 with TRBJ2-7, with 9 nucleotides matching TRBD1. Germline V gene sequence: CDR1 MDHEN, CDR2 SYDVKM. Germline trimming cut 11 bases from V and 2 bases from J; bases unmatched to any gene: 4. CDR3 length equals 12 residues. The CDR3: CAEQGAAYEQYF. CDR3 DNA: TGTGCCGAACAGGGGGCGGCCTACGAGCAGTACTTC.

The chain is built from TRBV5-1 and TRBJ2-7, with 10 positions matching TRBD1. After removal of 3 bases from V and 5 bases from J, the junction contained 5 bases not matched to a gene. This CDR3 has 14 amino acids. The germline V gene has CDR1 SGHRS and CDR2 YFSETQ. The CDR3 DNA follows: TGCGCCAGCAGCTCGGGACAGGGGTCGAACGAGCAGTACTTC. This sequence encodes CASSSGQGSNEQYF.

J is TRBJ2-3 and V is TRBV10-3; D is undetermined. Germline CDR1 is ENHRY and CDR2 is SYGVKD. Trimming removed 4 bases from V and 6 bases from J, with 17 bases in between. The CDR3 totals 15 residues. CDR3 amino acids: CAISGSGLSSDTQYF. The CDR3 DNA reads as TGTGCCATCAGTGGATCCGGGTTGTCATCTGATACGCAGTATTTT.

V and J are TRBV30 and TRBJ1-3; D gene uncertain. V shed 1 base and J shed 0 bases, with 7 bases lying between them. The CDR3 is 14 residues long. The V gene's germline CDR1 is GTSNPN and CDR2 SVGIG (reference sequence). The CDR3 DNA follows: TGTGCCTGGAGTGACTTCTACTCTGGAAACACCATATATTTT. Its protein product is CAWSDFYSGNTIYF.

This rearrangement joins TRBV7-2 to TRBJ2-4; D is unclear. The CDR3 runs to 12 residues. In germline, CDR1 is SGHTA, CDR2 FQGNSA. V lost 5 bases, J lost 0 bases, and 2 bases lay in between. The CDR3 region is CASSRAKNIQYF. The CDR3 region has the DNA TGTGCCAGCAGCCGAGCCAAAAACATTCAGTACTTC.

The chain carries TRBV29-1 and TRBJ2-3, with a weak D call TRBD1 (5 bases). The germline V gene encodes CDR1 SQVTM and CDR2 ANQGSEA. The CDR3 length is 13 residues. The V end lost 4 bases, the J end lost 4 bases, and 12 bases lay between the germline ends. The CDR3 sequence is CSVGIDSSDTQYF. The CDR3 DNA is TGCAGCGTTGGGATAGACAGTTCAGATACGCAGTATTTT.

By proportion, this clone is medium-sized. The rearrangement uses TRBV15 and TRBJ2-5, with unresolved D. The germline V gene has CDR1 LNHNV and CDR2 YYDKDF (reference sequence). The ends were cut back, 4 bases at V and 4 bases at J, with 16 bases in the middle. There are 15 residues in the CDR3. The CDR3 loop is CATSTRTGVAETQYF. CDR3 sequence (DNA): TGTGCCACCAGCACCAGAACCGGAGTGGCAGAGACCCAGTACTTC.

This chain links TRBV7-9 with TRBJ2-7, with D perhaps matching TRBD1 (6 bases). V lost 3 bases and J lost 2, with 8 bases in between. CDR3 length: 13 amino acids. CDR1 is SEHNR, CDR2 FQNEAQ, per germline (reference sequence). CDR3 bases: TGTGCCAGCAGCTTCAGACAGGCCTACGAGCAGTACTTC. Encoded protein: CASSFRQAYEQYF.

CDR3 residues: CASSLVNRVHEQYF. For the CDR3, the DNA is TGTGCCAGCAGCTTGGTTAACAGGGTCCACGAGCAGTACTTC. The rearrangement uses TRBV5-6 and TRBJ2-7; D might be TRBD1 (6 bases). The V gene lost 0 bases and the J gene lost 5 bases, with 12 bases spanning the gap. Per germline, CDR1 SGHDT and CDR2 YYEEEE. This CDR3 region has 14 residues.

The chain couples TRBV7-2 to TRBJ2-7; D is possibly TRBD2 (6 bases). Trimming took 2 bases from V and 3 from J, leaving 11 bases between them. This CDR3 contains 14 residues. The germline V gene has CDR1 SGHTA and CDR2 FQGNSA. The CDR3 sequence: CASSLPTSGYEQYF. The CDR3 DNA sequence: TGTGCCAGCAGCTTACCGACTAGTGGCTACGAGCAGTACTTC.

The chain carries TRBV4-1 and TRBJ1-2, with D perhaps TRBD1 (6 bases). The length of the CDR3 is 15 residues. Deletions cut 4 bases from V and 4 bases from J, with 16 bases between. CDR1 MGHRA and CDR2 YSYEKL come from the germline V gene. The DNA for the CDR3 is TGCGCCAGCAGCCCCCTCCAACAGGGAGCCTATGGCTACACCTTC. It translates to CASSPLQQGAYGYTF.

This chain joins TRBV7-9 and TRBJ1-6, with 7 bases lining up with TRBD1. The trim removed 3 bases at V and 5 bases at J, leaving 4 bases unmatched. Germline V lookup: CDR1 SEHNR, CDR2 FQNEAQ (reference sequence). There are 15 residues in the CDR3. CDR3 nucleotide sequence: TGTGCCAGCAGCTTTGGGGACAGTAATAATTCACCCCTCCACTTT. Translating it yields CASSFGDSNNSPLHF.

The chain uses TRBV4-2 and TRBJ2-5, with TRBD2 matching 10 bases. The CDR3 is 17 residues long. The germline V gene encodes CDR1 LGHNA and CDR2 YNFKEQ. Trimming removed 3 bases from V and 5 bases from J; junction bases left unmatched: 12. CDR3 amino acids: CASSQWGLAGEEETQYF. Written as DNA, the CDR3 is TGTGCCAGCAGCCAGTGGGGCCTAGCGGGAGAGGAGGAGACCCAGTACTTC.

This sequence joins TRBV19 and TRBJ2-7, with 7 bases matching TRBD1. The CDR3 loop spans 14 amino acids. Germline assignment: CDR1 LNHDA and CDR2 SQIVND (reference sequence). V was pared by 5 bases and J by 2 bases, with 6 bases of the junction left unmatched. CDR3 bases: TGTGCCAGTAGTCCCGGACAGGAGACCTACGAGCAGTACTTC. This translates into CASSPGQETYEQYF.

The chain uses TRBV9 and TRBJ1-2; 9 bases fit TRBD1. Per germline, CDR1 SGDLS and CDR2 YYNGEE. J lost 8 bases, V lost 2 bases, and 7 bases had no gene match. The CDR3 spans 14 residues. As DNA, the CDR3 is TGTGCCAGCAGCGTGGGACAGGGTGAAAAGGGCTACACCTTC. It is translated as CASSVGQGEKGYTF.

The chain has TRBV7-8 and TRBJ1-1; D not certain. This CDR3 is built from 13 residues. The germline V gene encodes CDR1 SGHVS and CDR2 FQNEAQ. V lost 2 bases, J lost 6 bases, and 10 bases lay in between. CDR3 coding DNA: TGTGCCAGCAGCTTAACCCCCGGGGCTGAAGCTTTCTTT. Translating it yields CASSLTPGAEAFF.

There are a few counts of this clone. The rearrangement joins TRBV4-1 to TRBJ1-4, with D unresolved. This CDR3 has 14 amino acids. Germline-derived CDR1 and CDR2 are MGHRA and YSYEKL. V was clipped by 3 bases and J by 5 bases, with 10 bases between them. CDR3 bases: TGCGCCAGCAGCCAGGGAGCCGGGAATGAAAAACTGTTTTTT. Translation: CASSQGAGNEKLFF.

The rearrangement uses TRBV10-3 and TRBJ2-7; D perhaps matches TRBD2 (6 bases). Germline V CDR1 and CDR2: ENHRY, SYGVKD. The CDR3 has 14 residues. Trimming cost V 4 bases and J 2 bases, with 12 bases left between them. The DNA of the CDR3 is TGTGCCATCAGTGCTGGGACGGGAGCCTACGAGCAGTACTTC. Its translation is CAISAGTGAYEQYF.

This clone occurred once. V gene TRBV6-1 combines with J gene TRBJ2-7; 9 bases are shared with TRBD2. The CDR3 has 13 residues. The junction had 6 bases not matched to a gene; V was cut back by 5 bases and J by 7 bases. From germline, CDR1 is MNHNS and CDR2 SASEGT. The CDR3 sequence is CASSPAGGWEQYF. CDR3 in DNA: TGTGCCAGCAGTCCCGCGGGAGGGTGGGAGCAGTACTTC.

The chain links TRBV5-1 to TRBJ2-2; D perhaps matches TRBD1 (5 bases). The CDR3 covers 14 residues. V was pared by 6 bases and J by 1 base, with 10 bases between. Germline lookup yields CDR1 SGHRS and CDR2 YFSETQ. CDR3 region: CASNLDRNTGELFF. In nucleotides, the CDR3 is TGCGCCAGCAACCTAGACAGGAACACCGGGGAGCTGTTTTTT. Looking up the rest from reference TRBV5-1 and TRBJ2-2 gives the full variable domain: KAGVTQTPRYLIKTRGQQVTLSCSPISGHRSVSWYQQTPGQGLQFLFEYFSETQRNKGNFPGRFSGRQFSNSRSEMNVSTLELGDSALYLCASNLDRNTGELFFGEGSRLTVL.

The chain carries TRBV6-5 and TRBJ2-5; D remains unclear. V was pared by 4 bases and J by 1 base, with 13 bases between. The CDR3 totals 15 residues. Looked up from germline, CDR1 is MNHEY and CDR2 is SVGAGI. CDR3: CASSFLTRGQETQYF. CDR3 bases: TGTGCCAGCAGTTTTCTCACCCGCGGCCAAGAGACCCAGTACTTC.